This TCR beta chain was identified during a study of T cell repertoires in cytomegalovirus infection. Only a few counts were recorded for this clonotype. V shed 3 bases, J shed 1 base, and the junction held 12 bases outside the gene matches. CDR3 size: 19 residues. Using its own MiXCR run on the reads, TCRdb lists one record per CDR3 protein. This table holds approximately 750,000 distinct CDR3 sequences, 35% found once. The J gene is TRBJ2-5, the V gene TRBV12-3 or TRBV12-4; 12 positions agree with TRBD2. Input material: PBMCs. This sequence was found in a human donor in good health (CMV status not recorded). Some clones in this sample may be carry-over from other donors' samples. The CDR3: CASSFASGGVGRSQETQYF. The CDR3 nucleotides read TGTGCCAGCAGTTTCGCTAGCGGGGGGGTAGGGAGGTCCCAAGAGACCCAGTACTTC.